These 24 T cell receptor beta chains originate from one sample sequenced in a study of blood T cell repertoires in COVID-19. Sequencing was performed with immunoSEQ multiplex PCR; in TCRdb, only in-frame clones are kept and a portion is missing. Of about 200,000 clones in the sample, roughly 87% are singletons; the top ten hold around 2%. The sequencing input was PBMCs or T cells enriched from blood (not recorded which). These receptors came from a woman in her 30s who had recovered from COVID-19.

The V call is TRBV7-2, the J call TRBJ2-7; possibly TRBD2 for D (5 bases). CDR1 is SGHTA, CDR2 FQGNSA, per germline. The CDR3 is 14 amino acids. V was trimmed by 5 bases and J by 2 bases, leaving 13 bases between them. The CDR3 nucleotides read TGTGCCAGCAGCCGGGGATATTCTACCTACGAGCAGTACTTC. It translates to CASSRGYSTYEQYF.

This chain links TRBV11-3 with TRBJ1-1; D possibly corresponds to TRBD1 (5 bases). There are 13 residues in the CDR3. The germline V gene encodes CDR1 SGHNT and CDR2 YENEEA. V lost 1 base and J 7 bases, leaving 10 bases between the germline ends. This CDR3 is CASSLVARDEAFF. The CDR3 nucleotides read TGTGCCAGCAGCTTAGTGGCCAGGGATGAAGCTTTCTTT.

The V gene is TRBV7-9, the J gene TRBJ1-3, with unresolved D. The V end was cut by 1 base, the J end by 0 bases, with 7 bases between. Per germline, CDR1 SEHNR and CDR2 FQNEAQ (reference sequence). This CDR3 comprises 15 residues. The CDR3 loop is CASSLGGLSGNTIYF. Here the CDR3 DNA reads TGTGCCAGCAGCTTAGGCGGACTCTCTGGAAACACCATATATTTT.

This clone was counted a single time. CDR3 in amino acids: CASEQGLNYGYTF. In DNA form, the CDR3 reads TGTGCCAGCGAGCAGGGGCTAAACTATGGCTACACCTTC. This chain joins TRBV6-6 and TRBJ1-2; the D gene is possibly TRBD1 (6 bases). This CDR3 spans 13 amino acids. Trimming removed 8 bases from V and 2 bases from J, with 12 bases in between. Germline V gene sequence: CDR1 MNHNY, CDR2 SVGAGI (reference sequence).

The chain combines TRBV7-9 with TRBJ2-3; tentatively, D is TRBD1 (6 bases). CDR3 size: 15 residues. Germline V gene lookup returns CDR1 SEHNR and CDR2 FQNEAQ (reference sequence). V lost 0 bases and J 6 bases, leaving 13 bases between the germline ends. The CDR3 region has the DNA TGTGCCAGCAGCTTAGCGGGGGCGTTTCTGGATACGCAGTATTTT. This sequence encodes CASSLAGAFLDTQYF.

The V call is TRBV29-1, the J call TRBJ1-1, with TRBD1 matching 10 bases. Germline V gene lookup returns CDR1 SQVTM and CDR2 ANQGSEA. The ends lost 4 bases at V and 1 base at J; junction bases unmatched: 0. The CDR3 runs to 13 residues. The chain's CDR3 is CSVGTGGNTEAFF. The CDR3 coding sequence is TGCAGCGTTGGGACAGGGGGGAACACTGAAGCTTTCTTT.

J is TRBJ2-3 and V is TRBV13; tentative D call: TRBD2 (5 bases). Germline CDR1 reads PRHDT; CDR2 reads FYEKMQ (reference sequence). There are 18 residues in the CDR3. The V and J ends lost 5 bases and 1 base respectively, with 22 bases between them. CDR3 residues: CASSQGYSGGLGTDTQYF. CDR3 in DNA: TGTGCCAGCAGCCAAGGCTACTCTGGCGGACTTGGCACAGATACGCAGTATTTT.

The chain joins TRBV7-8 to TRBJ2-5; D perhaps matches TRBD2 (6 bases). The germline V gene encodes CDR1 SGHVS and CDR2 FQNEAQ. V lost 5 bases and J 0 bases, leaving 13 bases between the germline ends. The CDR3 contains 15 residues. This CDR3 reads CASSPRRGNQETQYF. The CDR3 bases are TGTGCCAGCAGCCCGCGGCGGGGTAACCAAGAGACCCAGTACTTC.

The CDR3 nucleotides read TGTGCCAGCAGCTTATATAGCGCAGCCCAAGAGACCCAGTACTTC. Encoded protein: CASSLYSAAQETQYF. The V call is TRBV13, the J call TRBJ2-5; the D gene is possibly TRBD2 (5 bases). The ends were cut back, 2 bases at V and 1 base at J, with 11 bases in the middle. The germline gives CDR1 PRHDT, CDR2 FYEKMQ (reference sequence). CDR3 length: 15 residues.

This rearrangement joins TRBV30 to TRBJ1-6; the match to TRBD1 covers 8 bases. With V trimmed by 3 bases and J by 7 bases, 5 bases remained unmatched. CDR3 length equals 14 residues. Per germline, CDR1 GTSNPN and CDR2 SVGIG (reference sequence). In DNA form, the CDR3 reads TGTGCCTGGAGCCTGGGACAGGAGAATTCACCCCTCCACTTT. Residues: CAWSLGQENSPLHF.

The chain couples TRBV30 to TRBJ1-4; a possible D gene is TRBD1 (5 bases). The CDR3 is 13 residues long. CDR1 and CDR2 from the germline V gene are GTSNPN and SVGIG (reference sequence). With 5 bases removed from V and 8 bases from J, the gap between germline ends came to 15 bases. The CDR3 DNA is TGTGCCTGGGGCGGGGGGATGGACGAAAAACTGTTTTTT. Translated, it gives CAWGGGMDEKLFF.

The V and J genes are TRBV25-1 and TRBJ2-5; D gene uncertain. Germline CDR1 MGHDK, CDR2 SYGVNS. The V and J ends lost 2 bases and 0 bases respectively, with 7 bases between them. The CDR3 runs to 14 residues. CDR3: CASSEPGDQETQYF. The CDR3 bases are TGTGCCAGCAGTGAACCCGGAGACCAAGAGACCCAGTACTTC.

The CDR3 spells CASGTGVGLTEAFF. The CDR3 nucleotides read TGTGCCAGCGGCACGGGGGTTGGGCTCACTGAAGCTTTCTTT. The chain uses TRBV11-3 and TRBJ1-1; possibly TRBD1 for D (5 bases). Germline-derived CDR1 and CDR2 are SGHNT and YENEEA. CDR3 length equals 14 residues. Trimming took off 8 bases at V and 4 bases at J, with 17 bases between the two ends.

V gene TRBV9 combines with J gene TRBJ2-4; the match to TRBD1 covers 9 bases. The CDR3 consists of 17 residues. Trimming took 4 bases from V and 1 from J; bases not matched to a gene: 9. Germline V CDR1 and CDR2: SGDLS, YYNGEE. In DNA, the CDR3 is TGTGCCAGCAGCCCCTGGACAGGGGATGGGGCCAAAAACATTCAGTACTTC. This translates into CASSPWTGDGAKNIQYF.

Written as DNA, the CDR3 is TGTGCCAGCAGCTTGGCAGGGCTAGGCACAGATACGCAGTATTTT. Translation gives CASSLAGLGTDTQYF. This chain uses TRBV7-3 with TRBJ2-3, with a tentative D call TRBD1 (5 bases). The germline V and J ends were trimmed by 3 bases and 1 base, with 11 bases remaining between them. Germline assignment: CDR1 SGHTA and CDR2 FQGTGA. CDR3 length equals 15 residues.

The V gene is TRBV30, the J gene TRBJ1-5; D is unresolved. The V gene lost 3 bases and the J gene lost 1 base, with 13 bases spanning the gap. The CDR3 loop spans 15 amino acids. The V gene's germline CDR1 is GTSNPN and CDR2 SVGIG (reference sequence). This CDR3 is CAWSRGGESNQPQHF. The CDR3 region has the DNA TGTGCCTGGAGCCGAGGCGGGGAAAGCAATCAGCCCCAGCATTTT.

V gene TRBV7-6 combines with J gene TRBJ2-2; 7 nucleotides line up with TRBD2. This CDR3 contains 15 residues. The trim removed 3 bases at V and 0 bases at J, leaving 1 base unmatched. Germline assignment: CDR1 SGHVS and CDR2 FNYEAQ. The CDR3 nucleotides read TGTGCCAGCAGCTTCAGCGGGGCGAACACCGGGGAGCTGTTTTTT. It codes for CASSFSGANTGELFF.

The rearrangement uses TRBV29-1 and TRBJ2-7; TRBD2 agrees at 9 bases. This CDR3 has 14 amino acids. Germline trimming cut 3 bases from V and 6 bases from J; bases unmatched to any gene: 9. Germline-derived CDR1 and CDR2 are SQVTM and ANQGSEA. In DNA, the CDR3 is TGCAGCGTTGACAAAGTGGGACTAGCTGGCGAGCAGTACTTC. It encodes CSVDKVGLAGEQYF.

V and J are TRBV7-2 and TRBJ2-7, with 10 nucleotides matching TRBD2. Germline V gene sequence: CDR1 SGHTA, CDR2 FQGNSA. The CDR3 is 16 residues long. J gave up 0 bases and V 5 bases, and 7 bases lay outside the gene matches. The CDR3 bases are TGTGCCAGCAGCGTAAGGACTAGCGGCCTCTCCTACGAGCAGTACTTC. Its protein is CASSVRTSGLSYEQYF. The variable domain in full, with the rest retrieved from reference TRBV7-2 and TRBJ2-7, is GAGVSQSPSNKVTEKGKDVELRCDPISGHTALYWYRQSLGQGLEFLIYFQGNSAPDKSGLPSDRFSAERTGGSVSTLTIQRTQQEDSAVYLCASSVRTSGLSYEQYFGPGTRLTVT.

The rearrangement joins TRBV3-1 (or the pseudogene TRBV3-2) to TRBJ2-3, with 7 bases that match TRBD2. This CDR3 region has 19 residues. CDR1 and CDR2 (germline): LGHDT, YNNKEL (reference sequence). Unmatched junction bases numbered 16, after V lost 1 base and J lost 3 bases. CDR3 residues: CASSQVIGSGRAETDTQYF. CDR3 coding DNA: TGTGCCAGCAGCCAAGTCATCGGATCGGGGAGGGCCGAGACAGATACGCAGTATTTT.

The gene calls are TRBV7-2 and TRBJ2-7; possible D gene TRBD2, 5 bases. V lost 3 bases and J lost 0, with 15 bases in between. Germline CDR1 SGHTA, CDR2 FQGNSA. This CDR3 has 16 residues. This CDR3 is CASSFVSGRASYEQYF. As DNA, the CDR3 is TGTGCCAGCAGCTTCGTTTCTGGGCGGGCCTCCTACGAGCAGTACTTC.

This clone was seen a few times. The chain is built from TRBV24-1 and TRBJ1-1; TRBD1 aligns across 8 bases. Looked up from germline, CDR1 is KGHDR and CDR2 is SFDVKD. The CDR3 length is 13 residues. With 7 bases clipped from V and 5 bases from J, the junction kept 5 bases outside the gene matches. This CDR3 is CATRAGQGTEAFF. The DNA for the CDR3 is TGTGCCACCAGGGCCGGACAGGGAACTGAAGCTTTCTTT.

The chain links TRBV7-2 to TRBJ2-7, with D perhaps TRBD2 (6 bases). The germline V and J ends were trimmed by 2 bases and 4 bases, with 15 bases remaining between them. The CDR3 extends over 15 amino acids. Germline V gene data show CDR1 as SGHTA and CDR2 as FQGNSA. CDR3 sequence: CASSLTTGSIYEQYF. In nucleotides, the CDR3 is TGTGCCAGCAGCTTAACGACCGGGAGTATATACGAGCAGTACTTC.

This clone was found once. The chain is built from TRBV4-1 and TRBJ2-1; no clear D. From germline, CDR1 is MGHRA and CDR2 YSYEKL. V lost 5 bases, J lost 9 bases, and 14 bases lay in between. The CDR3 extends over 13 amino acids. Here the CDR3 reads CASSTQTRLEQFF. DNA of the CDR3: TGCGCCAGCAGCACCCAGACACGGCTTGAGCAGTTCTTC.